What follows are 31 T cell receptor beta chains derived from one specimen sequenced in a study of T cell changes during pregnancy in multiple sclerosis. Data came from immunoSEQ multiplex PCR; TCRdb stores just in-frame clones and leaves some out. Among 70,000 to 95,000 clones, about 89% were seen once, and the ten largest hold approximately 0.47%. The sequencing used CD4+ T cells from peripheral blood mononuclear cells, collected in the second trimester of pregnancy. The receptors originated from a female donor with multiple sclerosis, enrolled in a pregnancy study.

This chain connects TRBV7-8 to TRBJ1-1; maybe TRBD1 (5 bases). V gave up 5 bases and J gave up 7 bases, with 11 bases separating them. The CDR3 is 12 residues long. Per germline, CDR1 SGHVS and CDR2 FQNEAQ. CDR3 residues: CASSGDRGEAFF. As DNA, the CDR3 is TGTGCCAGCAGCGGAGACAGAGGTGAAGCTTTCTTT.

The chain links TRBV5-6 to TRBJ1-2, with TRBD1 matching 10 bases. CDR3 size: 14 residues. V was pared by 4 bases and J by 4 bases, with 4 bases of the junction left unmatched. In germline, CDR1 is SGHDT, CDR2 YYEEEE. CDR3 region: CASSGQGGPYGYTF. The CDR3 nucleotides read TGTGCCAGCAGCGGACAGGGGGGCCCCTATGGCTACACCTTC.

The chain uses TRBV30 and TRBJ1-1; D call uncertain. V lost 4 bases and J 5 bases, leaving 11 bases between the germline ends. This CDR3 contains 12 residues. The germline gives CDR1 GTSNPN, CDR2 SVGIG (reference sequence). CDR3 region: CAWMRGRTEAFF. For the CDR3, the DNA is TGTGCCTGGATGCGGGGAAGAACTGAAGCTTTCTTT.

The chain has TRBV7-8 and TRBJ1-4; D is possibly TRBD1 (6 bases). CDR1 and CDR2 from the germline V gene are SGHVS and FQNEAQ. Trimming pared 5 bases from V and 9 bases from J, leaving 19 bases between. The CDR3 loop spans 15 amino acids. This CDR3 reads CASSETGAVEKKLFF. DNA for the CDR3: TGTGCCAGCAGCGAGACAGGTGCGGTAGAGAAAAAACTGTTTTTT.

The V and J genes are TRBV19 and TRBJ1-3; D is perhaps TRBD1 (5 bases). Trimming left V 4 bases short and J 0 bases short, with 13 bases between. The CDR3 contains 16 residues. The germline V gene encodes CDR1 LNHDA and CDR2 SQIVND (reference sequence). CDR3 DNA sequence: TGTGCCAGTAGTAAGCTTGGGGCACTCTCTGGAAACACCATATATTTT. Translation: CASSKLGALSGNTIYF.

This clone was counted only a few times. The rearrangement links TRBV28 to TRBJ1-5, with a possible D match to TRBD1 (5 bases). The length of the CDR3 is 18 residues. The V end was cut by 3 bases, the J end by 5 bases, with 23 bases between. Per germline, CDR1 MDHEN and CDR2 SYDVKM. CDR3 sequence (DNA): TGTGCCAGCAGTTTCTCGGCAGGGCTTGGGAACTTAGATCAGCCCCAGCATTTT. It encodes CASSFSAGLGNLDQPQHF.

CDR3 sequence reads: CASSLARAGSFYEQYF. The CDR3 nucleotides are TGTGCCAGCAGCTTAGCGCGGGCGGGGTCCTTCTACGAGCAGTACTTC. V and J are TRBV7-2 and TRBJ2-7, with D possibly TRBD2 on 6 matching bases. Trimming took off 0 bases at V and 3 bases at J, with 15 bases between the two ends. The CDR3 is made up of 16 amino acids. Looked up from germline, CDR1 is SGHTA and CDR2 is FQGNSA.

The genes are TRBV19 and TRBJ2-2, with 10 bases lining up with TRBD1. V trimming: 6 bases; J trimming: 5 bases; junction bases outside the gene matches: 6. Germline V CDR1 and CDR2: LNHDA, SQIVND (reference sequence). The CDR3 has 15 amino acids. CDR3 sequence (DNA): TGTGCCAGTAGGCAAGACAGGGGGCTGACCGGGGAGCTGTTTTTT. This sequence encodes CASRQDRGLTGELFF.

The chain's CDR3 is CASSGILGDEQFF. As DNA, the CDR3 is TGTGCCAGCAGTGGGATCCTAGGGGATGAGCAGTTCTTC. The chain couples TRBV6-1 to TRBJ2-1; possibly TRBD1 for D (5 bases). The germline V gene has CDR1 MNHNS and CDR2 SASEGT. Deletions cut 4 bases from V and 8 bases from J, with 12 bases between. The CDR3 totals 13 residues.

The V and J genes are TRBV4-2 and TRBJ2-3; weak D call: TRBD1 (6 bases). This CDR3 spans 17 amino acids. The V end was cut by 2 bases, the J end by 0 bases, with 15 bases between. Germline loops: CDR1 LGHNA, CDR2 YNFKEQ. This CDR3 reads CASSQYQGLASTDTQYF. CDR3 DNA sequence: TGTGCCAGCAGCCAATACCAGGGGCTAGCCAGCACAGATACGCAGTATTTT.

The rearrangement links TRBV5-6 to TRBJ2-1; 12 nucleotides agree with TRBD1. Germline CDR1 and CDR2: SGHDT and YYEEEE. The CDR3 spans 17 residues. Trimming at V came to 3 bases and at J to 1 base, leaving 5 bases not matched to a gene. The CDR3 reads CASSWDRGLGSYNEQFF. CDR3 coding DNA: TGTGCCAGCAGCTGGGACAGGGGGCTTGGTTCCTACAATGAGCAGTTCTTC.

CDR3 residues: CAISEPKQGHYGYTF. DNA for the CDR3: TGTGCCATCAGTGAGCCGAAACAGGGCCACTATGGCTACACCTTC. The chain links TRBV10-3 to TRBJ1-2, with D maybe TRBD1 (6 bases). This CDR3 comprises 15 residues. The V gene lost 2 bases and the J gene lost 3 bases, with 13 bases spanning the gap. The germline V gene encodes CDR1 ENHRY and CDR2 SYGVKD.

This chain links TRBV27 with TRBJ1-2, with TRBD1 identical over 7 bases. V gave up 4 bases and J gave up 6 bases; unmatched junction bases: 11. CDR1 and CDR2 (germline): MNHEY, SMNVEV (reference sequence). The CDR3 covers 15 residues. The DNA for the CDR3 is TGTGCCAGCAGTTCCCGGAGGGGACAGCGGGATGGCTACACCTTC. The encoded protein is CASSSRRGQRDGYTF.

This sequence joins TRBV11-2 and TRBJ2-7; D unresolved. V lost 1 base and J lost 4, with 8 bases in between. CDR3 length: 13 residues. Germline V gives CDR1 SGHAT, CDR2 FQNNGV. The CDR3 protein is CASSLGLAYEQYF. Written as DNA, the CDR3 is TGTGCCAGCAGCTTAGGACTGGCGTACGAGCAGTACTTC. The whole variable domain, filled in from reference TRBV11-2 and TRBJ2-7, reads EAGVAQSPRYKIIEKRQSVAFWCNPISGHATLYWYQQILGQGPKLLIQFQNNGVVDDSQLPKDRFSAERLKGVDSTLKIQPAKLEDSAVYLCASSLGLAYEQYFGPGTRLTVT.

The J gene is TRBJ1-6, the V gene TRBV11-2; TRBD1 aligns across 7 bases. J lost 7 bases, V lost 5 bases, and 5 bases had no gene match. The germline CDR1 and CDR2 sequences are SGHAT and FQNNGV. This CDR3 comprises 14 residues. CDR3 region: CASSRDSSNSPLHF. CDR3 DNA sequence: TGTGCCAGCAGCCGGGACAGTAGCAATTCACCCCTCCACTTT. Full variable domain (missing parts from reference TRBV11-2 and TRBJ1-6): EAGVAQSPRYKIIEKRQSVAFWCNPISGHATLYWYQQILGQGPKLLIQFQNNGVVDDSQLPKDRFSAERLKGVDSTLKIQPAKLEDSAVYLCASSRDSSNSPLHFGNGTRLTVT.

This clone came up once. The V and J genes are TRBV7-7 and TRBJ1-1; D is unclear. Trimming removed 8 bases from V and 2 bases from J, with 12 bases in between. From germline, CDR1 is SSHAT and CDR2 FNYEAQ (reference sequence). The CDR3 length is 13 residues. The CDR3 region has the DNA TGTGCCAGCGCGAGGTCTTCTAACACTGAAGCTTTCTTT. It is translated as CASARSSNTEAFF. The full variable domain, its missing parts supplied by reference TRBV7-7 and TRBJ1-1, is GAGVSQSPRYKVTKRGQDVTLRCDPISSHATLYWYQQALGQGPEFLTYFNYEAQPDKSGLPSDRFSAERPEGSISTLTIQRTEQRDSAMYRCASARSSNTEAFFGQGTRLTVV.

V gene TRBV29-1 combines with J gene TRBJ2-5; TRBD1 aligns across 10 bases. Losses at the gene ends were 5 bases for V and 4 bases for J; bases not matched to a gene: 1. The CDR3 length is 12 residues. Germline assignment: CDR1 SQVTM and CDR2 ANQGSEA. This chain's CDR3 is CSVRTGGETQYF. In DNA form, the CDR3 reads TGCAGCGTTCGGACAGGGGGAGAGACCCAGTACTTC.

The chain couples TRBV5-1 to TRBJ2-3; D might be TRBD1 (6 bases). The germline gives CDR1 SGHRS, CDR2 YFSETQ. This CDR3 has 15 residues. Trimming removed 4 bases at V and 3 bases at J, with 15 bases between. In DNA form, the CDR3 reads TGCGCCAGCAGCCATTCAGGGGACCGAACAGATACGCAGTATTTT. As protein: CASSHSGDRTDTQYF. The variable domain in full, completed from reference TRBV5-1 and TRBJ2-3, reads KAGVTQTPRYLIKTRGQQVTLSCSPISGHRSVSWYQQTPGQGLQFLFEYFSETQRNKGNFPGRFSGRQFSNSRSEMNVSTLELGDSALYLCASSHSGDRTDTQYFGPGTRLTVL.

The chain carries TRBV7-2 and TRBJ2-5; 7 bases are a match to TRBD2. The CDR3 has 13 residues. Trimming cost V 3 bases and J 2 bases; bases outside gene matches: 0. The V gene's germline CDR1 is SGHTA and CDR2 FQGNSA. The DNA of the CDR3 is TGTGCCAGCAGCTTTAGCGGGCAAGAGACCCAGTACTTC. Translation: CASSFSGQETQYF.

V is TRBV2 and J is TRBJ1-5; 7 bases match TRBD1. CDR3 length equals 14 residues. Germline CDR1 is SNHLY and CDR2 is FYNNEI. J was trimmed by 7 bases and V by 6 bases; bases with no gene match: 9. DNA for the CDR3: TGTGCCAGCAGCCCCGACAGGGTCGGCCAGCCCCAGCATTTT. Translating it yields CASSPDRVGQPQHF.

The chain carries TRBV6-5 and TRBJ1-1; D possibly corresponds to TRBD1 (5 bases). The CDR3 is 16 residues long. Trimming pared 0 bases from V and 0 bases from J, leaving 11 bases between. Germline values: CDR1 MNHEY, CDR2 SVGAGI. This chain's CDR3 is CASSYSSGAVNTEAFF. As DNA, the CDR3 is TGTGCCAGCAGTTACTCTTCTGGGGCGGTGAACACTGAAGCTTTCTTT.

The chain combines TRBV28 with TRBJ2-7; 7 nucleotides line up with TRBD1. The germline gives CDR1 MDHEN, CDR2 SYDVKM. With 7 bases clipped from V and 7 bases from J, the junction kept 13 bases outside the gene matches. This CDR3 is 14 amino acids long. CDR3 nucleotide sequence: TGTGCCAGCACAACCGGGACAGCCCCGTGGGAGCAGTACTTC. Its protein is CASTTGTAPWEQYF.

This clone was counted a single time. The chain carries TRBV18 and TRBJ2-1; possibly TRBD1 for D (5 bases). Trimming removed 0 bases at V and 5 bases at J, with 17 bases between. Germline V gene data show CDR1 as KGHSH and CDR2 as LQKENI. The CDR3 contains 17 residues. The CDR3 protein is CASSPPRAGEGDNEQFF. In DNA form, the CDR3 reads TGTGCCAGCTCACCACCTCGTGCTGGGGAAGGGGACAATGAGCAGTTCTTC.

The chain uses TRBV5-5 and TRBJ2-3; 8 bases match TRBD2. After removal of 2 bases from V and 1 base from J, the junction contained 3 bases not matched to a gene. This CDR3 has 15 amino acids. Germline values: CDR1 SGHKS, CDR2 YYEKEE (reference sequence). The CDR3 DNA is TGTGCCAGCAGCTTCTCGGGGGGGCGCACAGATACGCAGTATTTT. The encoded protein is CASSFSGGRTDTQYF.

The rearrangement links TRBV6-1 to TRBJ1-4, with 8 bases fitting TRBD1. CDR3 length: 14 residues. Germline V gene data show CDR1 as MNHNS and CDR2 as SASEGT. J gave up 8 bases and V 6 bases, and 8 bases lay outside the gene matches. CDR3 region: CASRQGAYLEKLFF. CDR3 sequence (DNA): TGTGCCAGCAGGCAGGGGGCATACCTCGAAAAACTGTTTTTT.

V is TRBV5-8 and J is TRBJ2-5, with D unclear. The CDR3 sequence is 17 residues long. V was shortened by 0 bases and J by 0 bases, with 15 bases between the two germline ends. Germline lookup yields CDR1 SGHTS and CDR2 YDEGEE. The CDR3: CASSLVVTKSDQETQYF. The CDR3 DNA sequence: TGTGCCAGCAGCTTGGTCGTCACCAAGAGTGACCAAGAGACCCAGTACTTC.

The CDR3 DNA follows: TGTGCCTGGAGTGCCCAGGTGGCCCAGTACTTC. Translation gives CAWSAQVAQYF. This chain uses TRBV30 with TRBJ2-5; D call uncertain. Trimming removed 1 base from V and 9 bases from J, with 9 bases in between. Germline V lookup: CDR1 GTSNPN, CDR2 SVGIG (reference sequence). The CDR3 is 11 amino acids.

The CDR3 region has the DNA TGTGCCAGCAGGCCCCGGGACAGGGACTATGGCTACACCTTC. Encoded protein: CASRPRDRDYGYTF. The chain employs TRBV5-6 and TRBJ1-2; 9 positions match TRBD1. This CDR3 spans 14 amino acids. With 5 bases clipped from V and 3 bases from J, the junction kept 5 bases outside the gene matches. The germline CDR1 and CDR2 sequences are SGHDT and YYEEEE.

The CDR3 loop is CAWSRGTSGGTSYNEQFF. DNA of the CDR3: TGTGCCTGGAGTCGGGGGACTAGCGGGGGGACCTCCTACAATGAGCAGTTCTTC. V is TRBV30 and J is TRBJ2-1; 15 bases agree with TRBD2. CDR1 and CDR2 (germline): GTSNPN, SVGIG (reference sequence). The CDR3 runs 18 residues. Trimming removed 2 bases from V and 0 bases from J; junction bases left unmatched: 5.

This sequence joins TRBV27 and TRBJ2-7; the D gene is possibly TRBD1 (6 bases). Trimming stripped 5 bases from V and 0 bases from J, with 11 bases between. Per the germline V gene, CDR1 is MNHEY and CDR2 is SMNVEV (reference sequence). The CDR3 contains 14 residues. The CDR3 DNA follows: TGTGCCAGCAGTCCCGACAGGTACTCCTACGAGCAGTACTTC. This sequence encodes CASSPDRYSYEQYF.

The V call is TRBV29-1, the J call TRBJ2-5; 7 nucleotides align to TRBD1. The J call may be faulty, since TRBJ2-7 better matches the DNA end. Germline V gene sequence: CDR1 SQVTM, CDR2 ANQGSEA. The CDR3 runs to 12 residues. The DNA for the CDR3 is TGCAGCGTCGATGCCGGGACAGACGAGCAGTACTTC. Translation: CSVDAGTDEQYF.